This TCR beta chain is drawn from a study of blood T cell repertoires in COVID-19. Study-wide context: Material from acute and convalescent COVID-19 was sourced from the United States, Italy and Spain.

The ends lost 5 bases at V and 2 bases at J; junction bases unmatched: 3. Per germline, CDR1 GTSNPN and CDR2 SVGIG (reference sequence). The CDR3 contains 14 residues. Per the study methods: Amplification of reference gene primers was used by the study to estimate nucleated cell counts. Assay: immunoSEQ multiplex PCR; the TCRdb copy retains only in-frame clones and omits some. V and J calls plus clone size are reproduced from that table; the DNA served to infer D and trimming. The data show approximately 250,000 clones, with approximately 86% seen just once and more than 4.5% held by the top ten. This clone was picked up one time.

This sequence was found in a woman aged 55-69 years with COVID-19, enrolled during active disease. The chain carries TRBV30 and TRBJ2-6; 7 nucleotides line up with TRBD1. The sequencing sample was made of peripheral blood. In nucleotides, the CDR3 is TGTGCCTGGGACAGGGAAACTGGGGCCAACGTCCTGACTTTC. This codes for CAWDRETGANVLTF. Using reference TRBV30 and TRBJ2-6 for the parts outside the CDR3, the full variable domain is SQTIHQWPATLVQPVGSPLSLECTVEGTSNPNLYWYRQAAGRGLQLLFYSVGIGQISSEVPQNLSASRPQDRQFILSSKKLLLSDSGFYLCAWDRETGANVLTFGAGSRLTVL.